Reported below is one T cell receptor (beta chain). Its antigen remains unidentified. This specimen belongs to a study of OX40 agonist ivuxolimab in advanced cancers. Study details: Three patients showed partial responses: one hepatocellular carcinoma and two cutaneous melanoma cases.

Study outcomes and limitations: Researchers did not determine the expanded peripheral T cells' antigen specificity.

Generated by immunoSEQ multiplex PCR, the TCRdb table keeps only in-frame clones and is missing some. The sample has 68,000 or so clones, roughly 80% seen once. Sequencing used CD4+ or CD8+ T cells sorted from blood, obtained in a trial of the OX40 agonist ivuxolimab. The TCR was taken from an adult with an advanced solid tumor such as melanoma, head and neck, liver or kidney cancer.

The CDR3 DNA reads TGTGCCAGCAGTGTCGACAGAACTATTTTTACGCAGTATTTT. Protein sequence: CASSVDRTIFTQYF. The V call is TRBV6-1, the J call TRBJ2-3, with a weak D call TRBD1 (5 bases). The germline V gene encodes CDR1 MNHNS and CDR2 SASEGT. Trimming took 4 bases from V and 8 from J, leaving 16 bases between them. CDR3 length equals 14 residues.